This entry lists 20 T cell receptor beta chains sequenced from one sample in a study of cytomegalovirus exposure and HLA in healthy donors. Researchers ran the PCR with 60 Vbeta and 13 Jbeta primers. The repertoire was sequenced with immunoSEQ multiplex PCR; TCRdb's copy has only in-frame clones and lacks some. The sample includes almost 200,000 clones, 75% to 85% of them seen just once. Sequenced: PBMCs. Every receptor here comes from a woman aged 45-60 years in good health and CMV-seronegative.

The chain's CDR3 is CSIGTGTGYGYTF. CDR3 sequence (DNA): TGCAGTATTGGTACCGGGACTGGGTATGGCTACACCTTC. This chain joins TRBV29-1 and TRBJ1-2; tentatively, D is TRBD1 (5 bases). This CDR3 contains 13 residues. Germline values: CDR1 SQVTM, CDR2 ANQGSEA.

V is TRBV6-1 and J is TRBJ1-2, with 10 bases lining up with TRBD1. CDR1 is MNHNS, CDR2 SASEGT, per germline. After removal of 5 bases from V and 14 bases from J, the junction contained 8 bases not matched to a gene. The CDR3 consists of 12 residues. The CDR3 loop reads CASSFGDRGSTF. The CDR3 region has the DNA TGTGCCAGCAGTTTTGGGGACAGGGGATCTACCTTC.

The rearrangement uses TRBV30 and TRBJ1-1, with TRBD1 as a possible D gene (6 bases). With 5 bases removed from V and 0 bases from J, the gap between germline ends came to 7 bases. The CDR3 totals 12 residues. Looked up from germline, CDR1 is GTSNPN and CDR2 is SVGIG (reference sequence). The CDR3 protein is CAWGQMNTEAFF. In DNA, the CDR3 is TGTGCCTGGGGACAGATGAACACTGAAGCTTTCTTT.

This chain links TRBV6-4 with TRBJ1-5, with D hard to call. The CDR3 has 18 residues. V lost 7 bases to trimming and J lost 0 bases, with 22 bases between them. Per germline, CDR1 MRHNA and CDR2 SNTAGT. The CDR3 coding sequence is TGTGCCAGCACCTGCGGGCACTTAAAACGTTATAGCAATCAGCCCCAGCATTTT. This sequence encodes CASTCGHLKRYSNQPQHF.

In this sample, this clone turned up once. The chain is built from TRBV10-3 and TRBJ1-2, with D perhaps matching TRBD1 (5 bases). Deletions cut 8 bases from V and 0 bases from J, with 10 bases between. CDR1 ENHRY and CDR2 SYGVKD come from the germline V gene. This CDR3 is 13 amino acids long. The DNA for the CDR3 is TGTGCCATCGGGACTCAAGCTAACTATGGCTACACCTTC. Its protein product is CAIGTQANYGYTF.

V and J are TRBV11-2 and TRBJ1-1; 9 bases align to TRBD1. CDR1 SGHAT and CDR2 FQNNGV come from the germline V gene. The junction had 5 bases not matched to a gene; V was cut back by 4 bases and J by 2 bases. This CDR3 comprises 15 residues. The CDR3 here is CASSSLDRGNTEAFF. CDR3 coding DNA: TGTGCCAGCAGCTCCTTGGACAGGGGAAACACTGAAGCTTTCTTT. Based on the CDR3 plus reference TRBV11-2 and TRBJ1-1, the full variable domain is EAGVAQSPRYKIIEKRQSVAFWCNPISGHATLYWYQQILGQGPKLLIQFQNNGVVDDSQLPKDRFSAERLKGVDSTLKIQPAKLEDSAVYLCASSSLDRGNTEAFFGQGTRLTVV.

The chain has TRBV7-7 and TRBJ2-1; 12 nucleotides align to TRBD2. The CDR3 sequence is 16 residues long. The ends lost 5 bases at V and 6 bases at J; junction bases unmatched: 8. The germline CDR1 and CDR2 sequences are SSHAT and FNYEAQ (reference sequence). The CDR3 sequence: CASSQSTSGRVNEQFF. For the CDR3, the DNA is TGTGCCAGCAGCCAGTCGACTAGCGGGAGAGTCAATGAGCAGTTCTTC.

CDR3 loop: CASSFRGYTEAFF. The CDR3 DNA follows: TGTGCCAGCAGTTTCCGAGGGTACACTGAAGCTTTCTTT. The chain couples TRBV27 to TRBJ1-1; no firm D call. V was pared by 3 bases and J by 3 bases, with 8 bases between. The CDR3 covers 13 residues. The V gene's germline CDR1 is MNHEY and CDR2 SMNVEV (reference sequence).

The chain uses TRBV7-9 and TRBJ2-1; D perhaps matches TRBD2 (6 bases). The length of the CDR3 is 15 residues. CDR1 is SEHNR, CDR2 FQNEAQ, per germline (reference sequence). Trimming left V 4 bases short and J 7 bases short, with 17 bases between. The CDR3 DNA reads as TGTGCCAGCAGCTACGTGCGCGCAGGAGGGAATGAGCAGTTCTTC. It translates to CASSYVRAGGNEQFF.

The gene calls are TRBV5-1 and TRBJ1-1; D possibly corresponds to TRBD1 (5 bases). V was pared by 7 bases and J by 3 bases, with 10 bases between. The length of the CDR3 is 12 residues. Germline V lookup: CDR1 SGHRS, CDR2 YFSETQ. CDR3 amino acids: CASSGGDTEAFF. CDR3 coding DNA: TGCGCCAGCTCCGGAGGGGACACTGAAGCTTTCTTT.

Note on this clone: The junction departs from the called germline gene at one end, perhaps through a read error. V is TRBV7-9 and J is TRBJ2-7, with 7 bases aligning to TRBD1. The CDR3 has 12 residues. CDR1 is SEHNR, CDR2 FQNEAQ, per germline (reference sequence). The CDR3 nucleotides read TGTTCCAGTGCAGGGGGTCGCTACGAGCAGTACTTC. Residues: CSSAGGRYEQYF.

The rearrangement joins TRBV4-3 to TRBJ2-3, with TRBD2 as a possible D gene (5 bases). Germline CDR1 is LGHNA and CDR2 is YSLEER. The length of the CDR3 is 16 residues. The V end lost 2 bases, the J end lost 5 bases, and 17 bases lay between the germline ends. This chain's CDR3 is CASSQSNRGTRDTQYF. DNA of the CDR3: TGCGCCAGCAGCCAATCCAACCGGGGTACCAGAGATACGCAGTATTTT.

The J gene is TRBJ2-3, the V gene TRBV19; 10 nucleotides line up with TRBD2. This CDR3 is 16 amino acids long. CDR1 and CDR2 (germline): LNHDA, SQIVND (reference sequence). The V gene end was trimmed by 2 bases and the J gene end by 5 bases; junction bases not matched to a gene: 7. The CDR3 DNA reads TGTGCCAGTAGTATACTTTGGGCTAGCGGGAGAGATACGCAGTATTTT. It encodes CASSILWASGRDTQYF.

V and J are TRBV30 and TRBJ2-5, with unresolved D. The CDR3 consists of 13 residues. Germline V CDR1 and CDR2: GTSNPN, SVGIG (reference sequence). Trimming took 0 bases from V and 4 from J, leaving 9 bases between them. The CDR3 region is CAWSVHGGETQYF. DNA of the CDR3: TGTGCCTGGAGTGTACATGGCGGAGAGACCCAGTACTTC.

The J gene is TRBJ1-1, the V gene TRBV7-8; 8 nucleotides agree with TRBD1. Germline CDR1 is SGHVS and CDR2 is FQNEAQ. V was clipped by 2 bases and J by 3 bases; unmatched bases: 8. The CDR3 consists of 16 residues. CDR3: CASSLTSGGLHTEAFF. DNA of the CDR3: TGTGCCAGCAGCTTAACCTCAGGGGGCTTGCACACTGAAGCTTTCTTT.

This chain uses TRBV5-4 with TRBJ2-5; 13 bases map to TRBD2. CDR1 SGHNT and CDR2 YYREEE come from the germline V gene (reference sequence). This CDR3 is built from 15 residues. After removal of 4 bases from V and 2 bases from J, the junction contained 2 bases not matched to a gene. The CDR3 is CASSEGLAGQETQYF. CDR3 DNA sequence: TGTGCCAGCAGCGAGGGACTAGCGGGACAAGAGACCCAGTACTTC.

This clone was counted between two and nine times. Because the CDR3 is missing its conserved closing phenylalanine or tryptophan, this is likely a read error. The DNA is omitted, as the CDR3 cannot be located on it reliably, and the CDR3 follows TCRdb's listing. The chain uses TRBV5-1 and TRBJ2-7; the table names TRBD2, a call not compared with the DNA. The CDR3 numbers 17 amino acids, ends counted. Germline loops: CDR1 SGHRS, CDR2 YFSETQ. The CDR3 loop is CASSQFTGTSGPELTLL.

The chain uses TRBV6-5 and TRBJ2-3; D ambiguous. The CDR3 totals 15 residues. V was shortened by 0 bases and J by 1 base, with 8 bases between the two germline ends. The V gene's germline CDR1 is MNHEY and CDR2 SVGAGI. Here the CDR3 reads CASSYSYGGTDTQYF. The CDR3 nucleotides are TGTGCCAGCAGTTACTCATATGGAGGCACAGATACGCAGTATTTT.

V gene TRBV6-6 combines with J gene TRBJ2-1, with a weak D call TRBD2 (6 bases). Germline assignment: CDR1 MNHNY and CDR2 SVGAGI (reference sequence). Deletions cut 5 bases from V and 11 bases from J, with 19 bases between. This CDR3 comprises 14 residues. CDR3 amino acids: CASSPPGANSQQFF. CDR3 DNA sequence: TGTGCCAGCAGTCCCCCGGGAGCAAATAGCCAGCAGTTCTTC.

The V and J genes are TRBV6-1 and TRBJ1-2, with 9 bases fitting TRBD1. Germline V gene lookup returns CDR1 MNHNS and CDR2 SASEGT. The junction had 9 bases not matched to a gene; V was cut back by 5 bases and J by 8 bases. The CDR3 consists of 14 residues. The CDR3 region has the DNA TGTGCCAGCAGTTTACCGGGACAGGGTGGGGGCTACACCTTC. Translating it yields CASSLPGQGGGYTF.